This T cell receptor (beta chain) was recorded in a study of blood T cell repertoires in COVID-19. Original processing notes: Estimated nucleated cell counts came from reference gene primer amplification. TCRdb keeps only in-frame clones here, not all; method: immunoSEQ multiplex PCR. The D gene and trimming were derived from the DNA, and the V and J assignments and clone size from that table. The data contain more than 150,000 clones, 80% to 90% of them seen just once; the ten biggest clones take up around 15%. The CDR3 has 18 residues. Germline V lookup: CDR1 MNHNS, CDR2 SASEGT. V gave up 0 bases and J gave up 5 bases; unmatched junction bases: 12.

Specimen: peripheral blood. The sequence was obtained from a young man with active or convalescent COVID-19. The chain links TRBV6-1 to TRBJ2-5, with 10 bases that match TRBD2. The CDR3, as DNA: TGTGCCAGCAGTGAAGCGCCGGCTAGCGGGGGCCCTAGGGAGACCCAGTACTTC. The encoded protein is CASSEAPASGGPRETQYF.